This T cell receptor beta chain is drawn from a study of blood T cell repertoires in COVID-19. Study-level information: Collection of acute and convalescent COVID-19 samples took place in the United States, Italy and Spain. Nucleic acid was either cDNA or gDNA, and it came from T cells, B-cell-depleted T cells, or PBMCs.

The CDR3 is 13 residues long. V was cut by 2 bases and J by 8 bases, with 13 bases left in between. From germline, CDR1 is SGHRS and CDR2 YFSETQ. Study processing details: Estimated nucleated cell counts came from reference gene primer amplification. Repertoires were generated with immunoSEQ multiplex PCR, while TCRdb's copy carries only in-frame clones and drops some. V, J and clone size are taken as reported in that table, and D and trimming were inferred from the DNA itself. The sample shows under 150,000 clones, around 87% of them seen only once. Source material: peripheral blood. The TCR was taken from a woman aged 50 to 65 who had recovered from COVID-19. The V gene is TRBV5-1, the J gene TRBJ1-1, with D perhaps TRBD1 (6 bases). This CDR3 is CASSFNSGVEAFF. The CDR3 DNA reads as TGCGCCAGCAGCTTCAACTCAGGGGTAGAAGCTTTCTTT.